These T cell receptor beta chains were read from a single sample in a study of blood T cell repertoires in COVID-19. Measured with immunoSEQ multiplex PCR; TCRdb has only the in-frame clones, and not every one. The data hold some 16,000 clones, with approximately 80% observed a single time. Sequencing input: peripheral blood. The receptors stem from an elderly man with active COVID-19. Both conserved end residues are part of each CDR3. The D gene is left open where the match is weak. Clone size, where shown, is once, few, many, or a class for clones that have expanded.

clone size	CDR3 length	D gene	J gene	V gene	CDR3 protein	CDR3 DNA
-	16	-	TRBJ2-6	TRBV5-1	CASSLGASSGANVLTF	TGCGCCAGCAGCTTGGGGGCCTCCTCTGGGGCCAACGTCCTGACTTTC
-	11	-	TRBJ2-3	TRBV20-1	CSAHVTNTQYF	TGCAGTGCTCACGTGACTAATACGCAGTATTTT
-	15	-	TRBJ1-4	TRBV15	CATSRDDSINEKLFF	TGTGCCACCAGCAGAGACGACAGTATTAATGAAAAACTGTTTTTT
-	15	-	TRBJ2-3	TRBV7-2	CASSAQTSFPDTQYF	TGTGCCAGCAGCGCCCAGACTAGTTTCCCAGATACGCAGTATTTT
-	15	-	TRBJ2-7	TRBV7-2	CASSLAPGVGHEQYF	TGTGCCAGCAGCTTAGCGCCAGGGGTAGGTCACGAGCAGTACTTC
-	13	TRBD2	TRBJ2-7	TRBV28	CATGTSGNYEQYF	TGTGCCACTGGGACTAGCGGGAACTACGAGCAGTACTTC
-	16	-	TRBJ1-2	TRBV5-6	CASSFPSLTGDYGYTF	TGTGCCAGCAGCTTCCCTTCCTTGACAGGAGACTATGGCTACACCTTC
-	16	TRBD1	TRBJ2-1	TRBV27	CASSLPGQGLNNEQFF	TGTGCCAGCAGTTTACCCGGACAGGGGTTAAACAATGAGCAGTTCTTC
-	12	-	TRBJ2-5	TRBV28	CASSSSGETQYF	TGTGCCAGCAGTTCCTCCGGGGAGACCCAGTACTTC
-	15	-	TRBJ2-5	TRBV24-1	CATSDFATGQETQYF	TGTGCCACCAGTGATTTCGCGACAGGCCAAGAGACCCAGTACTTC
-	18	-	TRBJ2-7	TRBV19	CASSIYGGPSPLSYEQYF	TGTGCCAGTAGTATTTATGGAGGCCCGAGCCCCCTCTCCTACGAGCAGTACTTC
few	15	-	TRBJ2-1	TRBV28	CASSLGDTGSDEQFF	TGTGCCAGCAGTTTAGGGGACACCGGGTCGGATGAGCAGTTCTTC
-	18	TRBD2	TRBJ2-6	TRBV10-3	CAISDGGLAGAGANVLTF	TGTGCCATCAGTGATGGGGGCTTAGCGGGAGCCGGGGCCAACGTCCTGACTTTC
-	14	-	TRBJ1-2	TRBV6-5	CASTLRSGLYGYTF	TGTGCCAGCACCCTACGGTCAGGGCTCTATGGCTACACCTTC
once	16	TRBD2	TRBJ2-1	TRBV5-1	CASSLAGREGYNEQFF	TGCGCCAGCAGCTTGGCCGGTCGGGAGGGCTACAATGAGCAGTTCTTC
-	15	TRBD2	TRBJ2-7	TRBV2	CASSEEPGGAYEQYF	TGTGCCAGCAGTGAAGAACCGGGAGGGGCCTACGAGCAGTACTTC
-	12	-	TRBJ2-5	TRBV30	CAWSTARETQYF	TGTGCCTGGAGTACTGCCAGGGAGACCCAGTACTTC
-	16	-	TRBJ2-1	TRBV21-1	CASSIDGRAFDNEQFF	TGTGCCAGCAGCATTGATGGGAGGGCCTTCGACAATGAGCAGTTCTTC
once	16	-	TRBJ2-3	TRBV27	CATAPTARPSTDTQYF	TGTGCCACCGCGCCGACAGCACGGCCCAGCACAGATACGCAGTATTTT
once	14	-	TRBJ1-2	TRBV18	CASSPVGANYGYTF	TGTGCCAGCTCACCTGTGGGAGCTAACTATGGCTACACCTTC
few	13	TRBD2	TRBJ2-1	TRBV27	CATVPSGSNEQFF	TGTGCCACCGTGCCTAGCGGGAGCAATGAGCAGTTCTTC
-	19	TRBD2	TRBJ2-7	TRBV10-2	CASSEGALGLAGVSYEQYF	TGCGCCAGCAGTGAGGGGGCATTGGGGCTAGCGGGAGTCTCCTACGAGCAGTACTTC
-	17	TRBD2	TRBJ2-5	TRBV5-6	CASSLYGSGRVWETQYF	TGTGCCAGCAGCTTGTATGGTAGCGGGAGGGTTTGGGAGACCCAGTACTTC
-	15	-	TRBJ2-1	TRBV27	CASSLYNEGYNEQFF	TGTGCCAGCAGTTTATATAACGAGGGATACAATGAGCAGTTCTTC
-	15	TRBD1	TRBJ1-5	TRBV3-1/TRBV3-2	CASSHGQVSNQPQHF	TGTGCCAGCAGCCACGGACAGGTTAGCAATCAGCCCCAGCATTTT
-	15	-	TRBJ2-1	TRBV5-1	CASSPGWSSYNEQFF	TGCGCCAGCAGCCCCGGGTGGAGCTCCTACAATGAGCAGTTCTTC
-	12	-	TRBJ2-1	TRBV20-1	CSASPRRAEQFF	TGCAGTGCTAGTCCTAGGCGTGCTGAGCAGTTCTTC
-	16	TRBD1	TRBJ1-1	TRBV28	CASSILGTAINTEAFF	TGTGCCAGCAGTATCCTCGGGACAGCTATCAACACTGAAGCTTTCTTT
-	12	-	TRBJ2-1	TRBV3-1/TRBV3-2	CASSPRYPEQFF	TGTGCCAGCAGCCCCCGCTACCCTGAGCAGTTCTTC
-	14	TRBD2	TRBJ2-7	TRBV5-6	CASSPREALYEQYF	TGTGCCAGCAGCCCCCGGGAGGCCCTCTACGAGCAGTACTTC
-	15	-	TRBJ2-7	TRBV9	CASSPTPTGGYEQYF	TGTGCCAGCAGCCCCACTCCGACAGGAGGCTACGAGCAGTACTTC
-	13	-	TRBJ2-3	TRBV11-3	CASSSRGTDTQYF	TGTGCCAGCAGCTCCCGAGGGACAGATACGCAGTATTTT
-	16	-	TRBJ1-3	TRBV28	CASSVLRTGGGNTIYF	TGTGCCAGCAGTGTTTTGAGGACCGGGGGTGGAAACACCATATATTTT
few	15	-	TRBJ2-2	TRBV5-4	CASSSVTGNTGELFF	TGTGCCAGCAGCTCGGTGACAGGGAACACCGGGGAGCTGTTTTTT
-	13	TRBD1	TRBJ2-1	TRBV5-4	CASSFGTGDEQFF	TGTGCCAGCAGCTTCGGGACAGGGGATGAGCAGTTCTTC
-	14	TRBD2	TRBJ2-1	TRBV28	CASSLQTSGNEQFF	TGTGCCAGCAGTTTACAGACTAGCGGCAATGAGCAGTTCTTC
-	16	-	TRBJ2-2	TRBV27	CASSSGTRSNTGELFF	TGTGCCAGCAGTTCTGGAACGCGGAGTAACACCGGGGAGCTGTTTTTT
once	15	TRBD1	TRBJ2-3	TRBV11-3	CASSFGQGATDTQYF	TGTGCCAGCAGCTTCGGACAGGGGGCGACAGATACGCAGTATTTT
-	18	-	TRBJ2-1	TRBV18	CASSNLPSDSISYNEQFF	TGTGCCAGCTCAAACCTTCCTAGCGACTCGATCTCCTACAATGAGCAGTTCTTC
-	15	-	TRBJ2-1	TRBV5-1	CASSLGHTSYNEQFF	TGCGCCAGCAGCTTGGGACATACGTCCTACAATGAGCAGTTCTTC